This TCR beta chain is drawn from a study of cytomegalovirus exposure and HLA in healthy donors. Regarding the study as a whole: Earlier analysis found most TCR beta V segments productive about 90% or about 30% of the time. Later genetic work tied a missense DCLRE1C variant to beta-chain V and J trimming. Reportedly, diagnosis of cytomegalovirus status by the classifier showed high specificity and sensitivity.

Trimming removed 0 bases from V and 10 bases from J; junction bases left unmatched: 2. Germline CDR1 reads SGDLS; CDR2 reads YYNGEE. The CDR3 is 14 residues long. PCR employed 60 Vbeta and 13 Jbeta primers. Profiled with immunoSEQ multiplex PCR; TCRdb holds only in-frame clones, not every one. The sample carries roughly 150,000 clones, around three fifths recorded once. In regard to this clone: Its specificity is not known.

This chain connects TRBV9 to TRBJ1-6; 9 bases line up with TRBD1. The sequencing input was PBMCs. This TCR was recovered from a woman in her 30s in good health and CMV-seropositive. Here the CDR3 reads CASSVGQGDSPLHF. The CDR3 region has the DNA TGTGCCAGCAGCGTAGGACAGGGGGACTCACCCCTCCACTTT.